The following is a TCR beta chain sequence with its context. Original methodology: Reference gene primer amplification yielded estimated nucleated cell counts. The data were produced by immunoSEQ multiplex PCR, yet TCRdb's version contains in-frame clones alone and is incomplete. That table gives V, J and clone size, and the DNA gave D and trimming. The sample holds approximately 120,000 clones, more than 80% seen once. This sample is drawn from a study of blood T cell repertoires in COVID-19. Study overall: From the United States, Italy and Spain came samples of acute and convalescent COVID-19. T cells, B-cell-depleted T cells, or PBMCs provided the cDNA or gDNA that served as material.

CDR3 length equals 14 residues. Trimming left V 5 bases short and J 5 bases short, with 16 bases between. Germline loops: CDR1 LGHDT, CDR2 YNNKEL (reference sequence). The V call is TRBV3-1 (or the pseudogene TRBV3-2), the J call TRBJ2-7; perhaps TRBD2 as D (6 bases). Sequencing used peripheral blood. This TCR was sampled from a human donor in a cohort sampled during active COVID-19. For the CDR3, the DNA is TGTGCCAGCAGCTCTAGCGCCCGGGGTGACGAGCAGTACTTC. The encoded protein is CASSSSARGDEQYF.